These 22 T cell receptor beta chains share one sample of origin, sequenced in a study of blood T cell repertoires in COVID-19. The repertoire was sequenced with immunoSEQ multiplex PCR; TCRdb's copy has only in-frame clones and lacks some. This table has tens of thousands of clones, around 85% appearing once. Specimen: peripheral blood. The receptors here all came from a man over 45 with active COVID-19.

The V and J genes are TRBV5-1 and TRBJ1-1; no clear D. Germline V CDR1 and CDR2: SGHRS, YFSETQ. Trimming removed 7 bases at V and 0 bases at J, with 19 bases between. This CDR3 spans 16 amino acids. CDR3 in amino acids: CASGRGSSQLNTEAFF. The CDR3 nucleotides are TGCGCCAGCGGTCGCGGGTCCTCACAGTTGAACACTGAAGCTTTCTTT.

A few counts support this clone. V and J are TRBV6-2 or TRBV6-3 and TRBJ2-4; 7 nucleotides match TRBD2. V lost 2 bases and J lost 1; bases outside the gene matches: 5. CDR1 and CDR2 (germline): MNHEY, SVGEGT. The length of the CDR3 is 16 residues. The CDR3 DNA reads TGTGCCAGCAGTTACGAGGCGGGGGAGGCCAAAAACATTCAGTACTTC. Its protein product is CASSYEAGEAKNIQYF.

The chain has TRBV30 and TRBJ2-7, with D perhaps TRBD1 (6 bases). Per germline, CDR1 GTSNPN and CDR2 SVGIG (reference sequence). The CDR3 covers 14 residues. Trimming cost V 7 bases and J 2 bases, with 18 bases left between them. DNA for the CDR3: TGTGCCTACCTGTCCAAGACAGGCCCCTACGAGCAGTACTTC. This sequence encodes CAYLSKTGPYEQYF.

The chain joins TRBV4-3 to TRBJ1-4; no firm D call. The V end lost 4 bases, the J end lost 0 bases, and 6 bases lay between the germline ends. The CDR3 has 14 amino acids. The germline gives CDR1 LGHNA, CDR2 YSLEER. CDR3 region: CASSLDSTNEKLFF. For the CDR3, the DNA is TGCGCCAGCAGCCTGGACTCAACTAATGAAAAACTGTTTTTT.

The DNA of the CDR3 is TGTGCCACCAGTGATTTAGGGGAGGGCTACAATGAGCAGTTCTTC. It yields the protein CATSDLGEGYNEQFF. The chain joins TRBV24-1 to TRBJ2-1, with 7 bases aligning to TRBD2. V shed 1 base and J 3 bases; nucleotides not matched to a gene: 2. The CDR3 runs 15 residues. The germline V gene has CDR1 KGHDR and CDR2 SFDVKD.

This rearrangement joins TRBV2 to TRBJ1-6; no reliable D call. V lost 4 bases to trimming and J lost 10 bases, with 11 bases between them. Germline V gene lookup returns CDR1 SNHLY and CDR2 FYNNEI. The CDR3 is made up of 13 amino acids. In DNA form, the CDR3 reads TGTGCCAGCAGTGCACAGTTTTACTCACCCCTCCACTTT. Amino acid sequence: CASSAQFYSPLHF.

The chain joins TRBV7-3 to TRBJ2-1, with 8 nucleotides matching TRBD1. This CDR3 is built from 15 residues. Per germline, CDR1 SGHTA and CDR2 FQGTGA. V was clipped by 5 bases and J by 0 bases; unmatched bases: 3. CDR3 DNA sequence: TGTGCCAGCAGCCAGGACAGGGCCTCCTACAATGAGCAGTTCTTC. Its translation: CASSQDRASYNEQFF.

V usage is TRBV7-2 and J usage is TRBJ2-2; D is uncertain. Germline CDR1 and CDR2: SGHTA and FQGNSA. The CDR3 runs 15 residues. Deletions cut 4 bases from V and 4 bases from J, with 13 bases between. CDR3 sequence reads: CASSSYGWSTGELFF. The CDR3 DNA follows: TGTGCCAGCAGCTCTTATGGGTGGAGCACCGGGGAGCTGTTTTTT.

This clone was found once. This chain joins TRBV3-1 (or the pseudogene TRBV3-2) and TRBJ1-5, with TRBD1 matching 11 bases. Germline trimming cut 1 base from V and 5 bases from J; bases unmatched to any gene: 4. CDR3 length: 16 residues. Germline values: CDR1 LGHDT, CDR2 YNNKEL (reference sequence). The CDR3 is CASSQVGQGAHQPQHF. CDR3 DNA: TGTGCCAGCAGCCAAGTTGGACAGGGGGCTCATCAGCCCCAGCATTTT.

The rearrangement links TRBV7-8 to TRBJ2-4, with 7 bases matching TRBD2. The junction had 5 bases not matched to a gene; V was cut back by 7 bases and J by 2 bases. Germline CDR1 and CDR2: SGHVS and FQNEAQ. The CDR3 loop spans 14 amino acids. The CDR3 DNA reads TGTGCCAGCATGGGGGGGTCTACCAAAAACATTCAGTACTTC. Translated: CASMGGSTKNIQYF.

The chain is built from TRBV19 and TRBJ1-4; D is uncertain. This CDR3 contains 15 residues. Trimming shortened V by 3 bases and J by 5 bases, and 13 bases separated the two germline ends. Germline CDR1 reads LNHDA; CDR2 reads SQIVND (reference sequence). This CDR3 is CASSILLGRNEKLFF. CDR3 nucleotide sequence: TGTGCCAGTAGTATTCTTCTGGGCAGGAATGAAAAACTGTTTTTT. Full variable domain (missing parts from reference TRBV19 and TRBJ1-4): DGGITQSPKYLFRKEGQNVTLSCEQNLNHDAMYWYRQDPGQGLRLIYYSQIVNDFQKGDIAEGYSVSREKKESFPLTVTSAQKNPTAFYLCASSILLGRNEKLFFGSGTQLSVL.

The rearrangement links TRBV3-1 (or the pseudogene TRBV3-2) to TRBJ1-1; D remains ambiguous. Germline V gene sequence: CDR1 LGHDT, CDR2 YNNKEL (reference sequence). This CDR3 has 13 residues. Trimming stripped 6 bases from V and 4 bases from J, with 12 bases between. CDR3 sequence (DNA): TGTGCCAGCAGTTCCACCCCAGGCACTGAAGCTTTCTTT. Translated: CASSSTPGTEAFF.

The gene calls are TRBV4-3 and TRBJ2-7; D not certain. The CDR3 covers 15 residues. V gave up 0 bases and J gave up 0 bases, with 9 bases separating them. CDR1 is LGHNA, CDR2 YSLEER, per germline. CDR3 region: CASSQDVTVSYEQYF. CDR3 DNA: TGCGCCAGCAGCCAAGATGTCACAGTCTCCTACGAGCAGTACTTC.

J is TRBJ2-5 and V is TRBV29-1; tentatively, D is TRBD1 (5 bases). V was clipped by 4 bases and J by 1 base, with 7 bases between them. CDR1 and CDR2 (germline): SQVTM, ANQGSEA. This CDR3 spans 12 amino acids. CDR3 protein: CSVGQSQETQYF. DNA for the CDR3: TGCAGCGTTGGACAGTCCCAAGAGACCCAGTACTTC.

The chain uses TRBV7-2 and TRBJ2-5; TRBD2 matches 8 bases. The CDR3 is 14 amino acids. V was pared by 7 bases and J by 1 base, with 5 bases of the junction left unmatched. Germline CDR1 SGHTA, CDR2 FQGNSA. CDR3 in DNA: TGTGCCAGCACCGTTAGCGGGGTCCAAGAGACCCAGTACTTC. Residues: CASTVSGVQETQYF.

The genes are TRBV7-3 and TRBJ2-5; D is perhaps TRBD2 (6 bases). The germline V and J ends were trimmed by 0 bases and 4 bases, with 9 bases remaining between them. Germline V gene data show CDR1 as SGHTA and CDR2 as FQGTGA. This CDR3 has 14 residues. The CDR3 spells CASSLTGGLETQYF. The CDR3 DNA reads TGTGCCAGCAGCTTAACGGGAGGCCTAGAGACCCAGTACTTC.

The rearrangement joins TRBV5-6 to TRBJ1-5; weak D call: TRBD1 (5 bases). Trimming stripped 3 bases from V and 5 bases from J, with 24 bases between. Germline-derived CDR1 and CDR2 are SGHDT and YYEEEE. This CDR3 is 18 amino acids long. The CDR3 region is CASSSTSTGLTNYQPQHF. CDR3 DNA sequence: TGTGCCAGCAGCTCGACCTCCACGGGACTGACAAACTATCAGCCCCAGCATTTT.

The V and J genes are TRBV7-9 and TRBJ1-3; D not certain. This CDR3 region has 16 residues. V lost 6 bases and J 1 base, leaving 16 bases between the germline ends. The V gene's germline CDR1 is SEHNR and CDR2 FQNEAQ (reference sequence). The CDR3 reads CASRVMAGSSGNTIYF. CDR3 in DNA: TGTGCCAGCAGGGTTATGGCAGGATCTTCTGGAAACACCATATATTTT.

This chain connects TRBV23-1 to TRBJ2-7; 9 nucleotides agree with TRBD2. TRBV23-1 counts as an open reading frame of uncertain function. CDR3 size: 19 residues. J was trimmed by 0 bases and V by 5 bases; bases with no gene match: 17. CDR3 bases: TGCGCCAGCAGTAGAAACTTCGGCGGGGGGGGTATCTTCTCCTACGAGCAGTACTTC. As protein: CASSRNFGGGGIFSYEQYF.

The V gene is TRBV29-1, the J gene TRBJ2-5, with 11 bases fitting TRBD2. The V segment lost 7 bases and the J segment 5 bases; nucleotides outside the gene matches: 6. Germline CDR1 SQVTM, CDR2 ANQGSEA. The CDR3 consists of 13 residues. The CDR3 DNA follows: TGCAGCGCGATAGCGGGGGGGTGGGAGACCCAGTACTTC. Its translation: CSAIAGGWETQYF. The entire variable domain, with the rest obtained from reference TRBV29-1 and TRBJ2-5, is as follows: SAVISQKPSRDICQRGTSLTIQCQVDSQVTMMFWYRQQPGQSLTLIATANQGSEATYESGFVIDKFPISRPNLTFSTLTVSNMSPEDSSIYLCSAIAGGWETQYFGPGTRLLVL.

The V call is TRBV9, the J call TRBJ1-1, with D perhaps TRBD1 (5 bases). The CDR3 runs to 14 residues. The V end was cut by 0 bases, the J end by 1 base, with 7 bases between. Germline V CDR1 and CDR2: SGDLS, YYNGEE. The CDR3 loop reads CASSVDGGNTEAFF. CDR3 DNA: TGTGCCAGCAGCGTAGACGGGGGGAACACTGAAGCTTTCTTT.

The chain recombines TRBV18 with TRBJ2-4; D unclear. Trimming took 5 bases from V and 0 from J, leaving 11 bases between them. Germline CDR1 is KGHSH and CDR2 is LQKENI. The CDR3 extends over 15 amino acids. The CDR3 nucleotides are TGTGCCAGCTCAAAGACTGAACTAGCCAAAAACATTCAGTACTTC. It yields the protein CASSKTELAKNIQYF.